The present entry profiles one TCR beta chain with its context. What antigen it recognizes has not been identified. One base away there is no much larger clone; base qualities are not given. Participants in the prospective study were aged about 18 to 95 years, lived in about two dozen United States geographic areas, and enrolled through a virtual design. In the prospective study, participants were assigned to cohorts based on the clinical history participants reported in a screening survey and a study questionnaire. Exposed participants had been in contact, within 2 weeks of entering the study, with a person who had a PCR-confirmed or clinician-diagnosed case of COVID-19. Each participant in the prospective study had whole blood, serum and a nasopharyngeal or oropharyngeal swab collected by mobile phlebotomists. Participants in the prospective study had the option to provide additional blood draws and questionnaires over a roughly 2-month period. Prospective study blood samples were shipped either frozen or at room temperature before DNA extraction.

TCRbeta CDR3 regions were amplified from genomic DNA by means of the immunoSEQ Assay, a bias-controlled multiplex PCR. The original pipeline was this. The number of nucleated cells in each sample was estimated from the amplification of reference gene primers within the assay. To quantify the absolute abundance of each unique TCRbeta CDR3 rearrangement, sequence reads were collapsed and filtered. Productive Simpson clonality was computed per sample as the square root of Simpson's diversity index over productive rearrangements. TCRdb limited this immuneACCESS table to in-frame rearrangements with V and J called. A share of clones is missing; checked studies link under half to unresolved V genes, and the rest is unexplained. The V and J calls and clone size come from that table; D and trimming were worked out from the DNA. The sample contains around 250,000 clones, less than 95% of them found a single time. The biggest ten clones account for 2.5% to 3% of the sample.

The sample originates from a study of blood T cell repertoires in COVID-19 (dated by TCRdb to 2018 to 2021). Describing the broader study: Samples covering the acute and convalescent phases of COVID-19 were provided by collaborators in the United States, Italy and Spain. The prospective study material was composed of cDNA or gDNA derived from T cells, B-cell-depleted T cells, or PBMCs. The dataset comprised deeply sampled blood TCRbeta repertoires from subjects exposed to, actively infected with, or recovered from COVID-19. The repertoires were made available in a free public database intended to serve as a resource for research on the immune response to SARS-CoV-2. The samples were drawn from the first 160 participants of the ongoing ImmuneRACE study and from over a thousand subjects provided by 6 global collaborators. A de-identified subject ID, COVID-19 status, age in years and sex were almost always included in the sample metadata. Where available, HLA class I and class II types were taken from metadata supplied by the sample provider and were not determined by assay-based typing. Points the paper makes about the study in general: The quantity of clinical and demographic metadata differed by source and by participant and was supplied without curation.

For CDR1 and CDR2, the germline V gene (reference sequence) lists PRHDT and FYEKMQ. Spanning cysteine to phenylalanine, the CDR3 consists of 12 amino acids. The read is trimmed to its CDR3 DNA, 36 bases read in frame from base 1. The V end loses 5 bases and the J end loses 10 bases, and a stretch of 12 bases separates them. Sequenced sample: PBMCs or T cells enriched from blood (not recorded which). The V and J genes are TRBV13 and TRBJ2-1, with the D gene not clear enough to name. The sequence derives from a man between 35 and 55 years old who had been exposed to COVID-19. CDR3 region: CASSPTVAEQFF. In nucleotides, the sequence is TGTGCCAGCAGCCCCACCGTAGCAGAGCAGTTCTTC.